These 28 T cell receptor beta chains came from one sample sequenced in a study of blood T cells in healthy people across ages. A second roughly 6 to 12 cycle PCR used barcoded and J-beta primers. One entry per CDR3 protein, called by TCRdb with MiXCR from the 5' RACE reads. This sample has 650,000 to 800,000 distinct CDR3 sequences; under 55% occur once, and the top ten carry approximately 20%. Sequenced: blood. The receptors shown here come from a man aged 55 to 70 in good health.

The J gene is TRBJ2-3, the V gene TRBV7-3, with 9 bases fitting TRBD2. This CDR3 is built from 15 residues. The germline V gene encodes CDR1 SGHTA and CDR2 FQGTGA. The V gene end was trimmed by 3 bases and the J gene end by 4 bases; junction bases not matched to a gene: 5. CDR3 region: CASSFSGGISDTQYF. The CDR3 region has the DNA TGTGCCAGCAGCTTTAGCGGGGGAATCTCAGATACGCAGTATTTT. Full variable domain (rest looked up from reference TRBV7-3 and TRBJ2-3): GAGVSQTPSNKVTEKGKYVELRCDPISGHTALYWYRQSLGQGPEFLIYFQGTGAADDSGLPNDRFFAVRPEGSVSTLKIQRTERGDSAVYLCASSFSGGISDTQYFGPGTRLTVL.

This clonotype was seen only a few times. The chain is built from TRBV9 and TRBJ2-5, with TRBD2 matching 13 bases. This CDR3 is built from 16 residues. CDR1 and CDR2 (germline): SGDLS, YYNGEE. Trimming took 4 bases from V and 5 from J; bases not matched to a gene: 8. Here the CDR3 reads CASSPGTSGVMETQYF. CDR3 sequence (DNA): TGTGCCAGCAGCCCAGGGACTAGCGGGGTTATGGAGACCCAGTACTTC.

With regard to this clonotype: Mismatch with germline at one junction end may stem from a read error. The chain uses TRBV7-2 and TRBJ2-7; the match to TRBD1 covers 7 bases. Germline values: CDR1 SGHTA, CDR2 FQGNSA. The CDR3 contains 16 residues. DNA for the CDR3: TGTGCCCGCAGCTTAGTGTGGGACAGAAGCTCCTACGAGCAGTACTTC. Protein sequence: CARSLVWDRSSYEQYF. Full variable domain (outside the CDR3, taken from reference TRBV7-2 and TRBJ2-7): GAGVSQSPSNKVTEKGKDVELRCDPISGHTALYWYRQSLGQGLEFLIYFQGNSAPDKSGLPSDRFSAERTGGSVSTLTIQRTQQEDSAVYLCARSLVWDRSSYEQYFGPGTRLTVT.

V and J are TRBV7-2 and TRBJ2-4, with D possibly TRBD2 on 5 matching bases. The CDR3 totals 13 residues. Per the germline V gene, CDR1 is SGHTA and CDR2 is FQGNSA. V lost 8 bases to trimming and J lost 5 bases, with 13 bases between them. CDR3 sequence: CASGLTRENIQYF. In DNA, the CDR3 is TGTGCCAGCGGCCTTACGAGGGAAAACATTCAGTACTTC.

Here the CDR3 reads CASSLPPGYYTF. CDR3 DNA: TGTGCCAGCAGTTTACCTCCAGGGTACTACACCTTC. The chain carries TRBV12-3 or TRBV12-4 and TRBJ1-2, with a tentative D call TRBD1 (5 bases). This CDR3 region has 12 residues. V was trimmed by 2 bases and J by 10 bases, leaving 11 bases between them.

The CDR3 spells CASSYLAGVYNEQFF. The CDR3 DNA sequence: TGTGCCAGCAGTTACTTAGCGGGGGTATATAATGAGCAGTTCTTC. This chain uses TRBV6-2 or TRBV6-3 with TRBJ2-1; 9 nucleotides agree with TRBD2. The CDR3 has 15 residues. The J segment lost 7 bases and the V segment lost 1 base, leaving 5 bases of the junction unmatched. Germline CDR1 reads MNHEY; CDR2 reads SVGEGT.

This chain joins TRBV7-6 and TRBJ2-7; D not certain. From germline, CDR1 is SGHVS and CDR2 FNYEAQ. The CDR3 consists of 13 residues. Trimming took 5 bases from V and 3 from J, leaving 11 bases between them. This CDR3 reads CASSAYLDYEQYF. DNA of the CDR3: TGTGCCAGCAGCGCATATCTGGACTACGAGCAGTACTTC.

Of note for this clonotype: This may be a read error, as it is one base from a much larger clone. The chain uses TRBV6-4 and TRBJ2-3; perhaps TRBD2 as D (6 bases). V dropped 3 bases and J dropped 2 bases, with 12 bases sitting between them. Germline V gives CDR1 MRHNA, CDR2 SNTAGT. The CDR3 is 15 residues long. CDR3 sequence reads: CASSDGTGDTDTQYF. The CDR3 nucleotides read TGTGCCAGCAGTGATGGAACGGGGGACACAGATACGCAGTATTTT.

The chain has TRBV7-2 and TRBJ2-7; D is ambiguous. CDR1 is SGHTA and CDR2 is FQGNSA in the germline V gene. V shed 0 bases and J shed 2 bases, with 11 bases lying between them. The CDR3 contains 15 residues. CDR3 bases: TGTGCCAGCAGCTTAGCTAGGGATCCAGCCTACGAGCAGTACTTC. Its translation: CASSLARDPAYEQYF. Variable domain in full (rest from reference TRBV7-2 and TRBJ2-7): GAGVSQSPSNKVTEKGKDVELRCDPISGHTALYWYRQSLGQGLEFLIYFQGNSAPDKSGLPSDRFSAERTGGSVSTLTIQRTQQEDSAVYLCASSLARDPAYEQYFGPGTRLTVT.

The CDR3 DNA is TGCGCCAGCGGTAAAGGGGGTTCTGGGGCCAACGTCCTGACTTTC. Translating gives CASGKGGSGANVLTF. This chain uses TRBV10-1 with TRBJ2-6, with D possibly TRBD1 on 6 matching bases. V lost 8 bases to trimming and J lost 1 base, with 12 bases between them. This CDR3 region has 15 residues. Germline CDR1 and CDR2: WNHNN and SYGVQD (reference sequence).

The genes are TRBV12-3 or TRBV12-4 and TRBJ1-2, with 9 bases matching TRBD1. With 7 bases clipped from V and 8 bases from J, the junction kept 11 bases outside the gene matches. The CDR3 is made up of 14 amino acids. This CDR3 reads CASTKGTGSRGYTF. The CDR3 coding sequence is TGTGCCAGCACCAAAGGGACAGGGTCTCGGGGCTACACCTTC.

V gene TRBV7-9 combines with J gene TRBJ2-1; the D gene is possibly TRBD2 (6 bases). CDR1 is SEHNR and CDR2 is FQNEAQ in the germline V gene (reference sequence). The CDR3 sequence is 15 residues long. V dropped 4 bases and J dropped 7 bases, with 17 bases sitting between them. CDR3 in amino acids: CASSSSGTWGNEQFF. DNA of the CDR3: TGTGCCAGCAGCTCCTCCGGGACTTGGGGGAATGAGCAGTTCTTC.

The chain joins TRBV18 to TRBJ1-6; no reliable D call. Trimming stripped 3 bases from V and 5 bases from J, with 14 bases between. This CDR3 region has 16 residues. Germline CDR1 and CDR2: KGHSH and LQKENI. CDR3 residues: CASSPGSWGDNSPLHF. DNA of the CDR3: TGTGCCAGCTCACCTGGGTCCTGGGGAGATAATTCACCCCTCCACTTT. The whole variable domain, filled in from reference TRBV18 and TRBJ1-6, reads NAGVMQNPRHLVRRRGQEARLRCSPMKGHSHVYWYRQLPEEGLKFMVYLQKENIIDESGMPKERFSAEFPKEGPSILRIQQVVRGDSAAYFCASSPGSWGDNSPLHFGNGTRLTVT.

The chain combines TRBV20-1 with TRBJ1-5, with TRBD1 as a possible D gene (5 bases). Germline CDR1 reads DFQATT; CDR2 reads SNEGSKA (reference sequence). There are 15 residues in the CDR3. V was trimmed by 0 bases and J by 0 bases, leaving 9 bases between them. The CDR3 DNA is TGCAGTGCTAGAGATGGGGGGGTTAGCAATCAGCCCCAGCATTTT. This translates into CSARDGGVSNQPQHF.

This clonotype was counted at least ten times. V gene TRBV4-3 combines with J gene TRBJ2-7, with 9 bases fitting TRBD1. This CDR3 spans 15 amino acids. The V segment lost 0 bases and the J segment 4 bases; nucleotides outside the gene matches: 4. Germline-derived CDR1 and CDR2 are LGHNA and YSLEER. The DNA for the CDR3 is TGCGCCAGCAGCCAAGAGGGGACAGGGCGATACGAGCAGTACTTC. This codes for CASSQEGTGRYEQYF.

This clonotype was recorded a few times. This sequence joins TRBV15 and TRBJ2-1, with D perhaps matching TRBD1 or TRBD2 (5 bases each). With 0 bases removed from V and 0 bases from J, the gap between germline ends came to 12 bases. The length of the CDR3 is 17 residues. The V gene's germline CDR1 is LNHNV and CDR2 YYDKDF (reference sequence). In nucleotides, the CDR3 is TGTGCCACCAGCAGAGATCTGCCAGGGAGCTCCTACAATGAGCAGTTCTTC. Its protein is CATSRDLPGSSYNEQFF.

The chain combines TRBV6-2 or TRBV6-3 with TRBJ2-7; either TRBD1 or TRBD2 may fit D (6 bases each). This CDR3 contains 15 residues. V lost 3 bases, J lost 3 bases, and 15 bases lay in between. CDR1 and CDR2 (germline): MNHEY, SVGEGT. The DNA for the CDR3 is TGTGCCAGCAGTTATATGGCAGGGGAGGTCTACGAGCAGTACTTC. It is translated as CASSYMAGEVYEQYF.

This clonotype has more than one count but fewer than ten. This rearrangement joins TRBV20-1 to TRBJ2-1; 8 nucleotides align to TRBD2. Germline values: CDR1 DFQATT, CDR2 SNEGSKA (reference sequence). V gave up 1 base and J gave up 10 bases; unmatched junction bases: 12. The length of the CDR3 is 15 residues. The CDR3 sequence is CSARASGGPHWEQFF. The CDR3 nucleotides read TGCAGTGCTAGAGCCTCGGGGGGGCCTCATTGGGAGCAGTTCTTC.

The rearrangement uses TRBV7-2 and TRBJ2-3; perhaps TRBD2 as D (6 bases). CDR1 and CDR2 (germline): SGHTA, FQGNSA. The CDR3 sequence is 17 residues long. Trimming took off 2 bases at V and 0 bases at J, with 15 bases between the two ends. The CDR3 region is CASSLYVGRGSTDTQYF. The CDR3 DNA follows: TGTGCCAGCAGCTTATACGTAGGCCGGGGGAGCACAGATACGCAGTATTTT.

This clonotype was seen a handful of times. This sequence joins TRBV12-3 or TRBV12-4 and TRBJ2-3, with TRBD2 identical over 12 bases. CDR3 length equals 16 residues. V shed 6 bases and J 2 bases; nucleotides not matched to a gene: 6. The CDR3 reads CASSTLAGGDTDTQYF. The CDR3 DNA reads TGTGCCAGCAGCACACTAGCGGGGGGCGACACAGATACGCAGTATTTT.

This clonotype was observed at least ten times. The V gene is TRBV5-1, the J gene TRBJ2-1, with a weak D call TRBD2 (5 bases). CDR1 is SGHRS, CDR2 YFSETQ, per germline. V dropped 2 bases and J dropped 6 bases, with 18 bases sitting between them. This CDR3 has 16 amino acids. The CDR3, as DNA: TGCGCCAGCAGCTTTGGAGTTAGTTCGGGGATCAATGAGCAGTTCTTC. Protein sequence: CASSFGVSSGINEQFF.

The chain couples TRBV4-1 to TRBJ1-5; 10 nucleotides agree with TRBD1. Unmatched junction bases numbered 2, after V lost 2 bases and J lost 4 bases. From germline, CDR1 is MGHRA and CDR2 YSYEKL. This CDR3 spans 15 amino acids. The CDR3, as DNA: TGCGCCAGCAGCCAATGGACAGGGGGGAATCAGCCCCAGCATTTT. It yields the protein CASSQWTGGNQPQHF.

The table lists this clonotype with a few counts. The rearrangement joins TRBV20-1 to TRBJ1-6; TRBD1 is a possible D gene (6 bases). In germline, CDR1 is DFQATT, CDR2 SNEGSKA (reference sequence). V lost 5 bases to trimming and J lost 6 bases, with 14 bases between them. The CDR3 contains 14 residues. As DNA, the CDR3 is TGCAGTGCTCCCGACAGGACACGTAATTCACCCCTCCACTTT. It translates to CSAPDRTRNSPLHF.

The chain joins TRBV6-5 to TRBJ1-2; D remains unclear. The CDR3 has 13 residues. CDR1 and CDR2 from the germline V gene are MNHEY and SVGAGI. Trimming left V 0 bases short and J 4 bases short, with 6 bases between. The DNA for the CDR3 is TGTGCCAGCAGTTACTCGAATCTCTATGGCTACACCTTC. This encodes CASSYSNLYGYTF.

V is TRBV28 and J is TRBJ1-2, with unresolved D. This CDR3 has 14 amino acids. Trimming took 5 bases from V and 1 from J, leaving 11 bases between them. Germline V gene sequence: CDR1 MDHEN, CDR2 SYDVKM. The CDR3 DNA reads as TGTGCCAGCAGTGCTACGGACGTTAACTATGGCTACACCTTC. This encodes CASSATDVNYGYTF.

The chain joins TRBV5-5 to TRBJ2-1; possibly TRBD1 for D (6 bases). Trimming shortened V by 4 bases and J by 9 bases, and 17 bases separated the two germline ends. The CDR3 totals 14 residues. Looked up from germline, CDR1 is SGHKS and CDR2 is YYEKEE (reference sequence). For the CDR3, the DNA is TGTGCCAGCAGCAAGGACAGCACCTTGGGTGAGCAGTTCTTC. This codes for CASSKDSTLGEQFF.

This clonotype was counted only a few times. The genes are TRBV25-1 and TRBJ1-1; D call uncertain. The CDR3 is 12 amino acids. Trimming stripped 1 base from V and 8 bases from J, with 8 bases between. The germline CDR1 and CDR2 sequences are MGHDK and SYGVNS. This CDR3 reads CASSEFGREAFF. DNA of the CDR3: TGTGCCAGCAGTGAATTTGGCCGGGAAGCTTTCTTT.

On this clonotype itself: This may come from a read error, since a much larger clone is one base off. The rearrangement joins TRBV29-1 to TRBJ2-4; the D gene is possibly TRBD2 (6 bases). The end of the DNA is better explained by TRBJ2-7, so the J call may be wrong. The CDR3 totals 14 residues. The V gene's germline CDR1 is SQVTM and CDR2 ANQGSEA. The CDR3 DNA follows: TGCAGCGTTGGCCCCCAGGCAGGGAGGAACGAGCAGTACTTC. Amino acids: CSVGPQAGRNEQYF.